Listed here are 10 T cell receptor beta chains from one sample, sequenced in a study of lymphopenia after photon versus proton radiotherapy. Method: immunoSEQ multiplex PCR; TCRdb's copy keeps in-frame clones and lacks some. The repertoire holds approximately 45,000 clones, with about 85% as singletons. Sequenced here: peripheral blood, sampled from a patient treated with photon-based radiotherapy. These receptors were obtained from a man in his forties with gastric cancer.

This rearrangement joins TRBV6-5 to TRBJ1-2; 9 nucleotides agree with TRBD1. Germline V gives CDR1 MNHEY, CDR2 SVGAGI. Trimming at V came to 6 bases and at J to 7 bases, leaving 12 bases not matched to a gene. CDR3 size: 15 residues. Written as DNA, the CDR3 is TGTGCCAGCAGCTACCAGTGGGACAGGGCAGGTGGCTACACCTTC. Its protein product is CASSYQWDRAGGYTF.

The chain joins TRBV5-5 to TRBJ2-1, with D unclear. Germline values: CDR1 SGHKS, CDR2 YYEKEE (reference sequence). This CDR3 contains 14 residues. V lost 1 base to trimming and J lost 7 bases, with 12 bases between them. The CDR3 bases are TGTGCCAGCAGCTTGAATCTGGGTAGGAATGAGCAGTTCTTC. Protein sequence: CASSLNLGRNEQFF.

The rearrangement uses TRBV6-1 and TRBJ2-5; D ambiguous. Judging by the DNA end, TRBJ2-7 fits better; the J call may be wrong. The germline gives CDR1 MNHNS, CDR2 SASEGT. The length of the CDR3 is 15 residues. Here the CDR3 DNA reads TGTGCCATCGGACGGCAGGCCATGAGCTCCTACGAGCAGTACTTC. Protein sequence: CAIGRQAMSSYEQYF.

The chain uses TRBV6-5 and TRBJ2-7; TRBD1 is a possible D gene (6 bases). CDR1 and CDR2 from the germline V gene are MNHEY and SVGAGI. V was pared by 2 bases and J by 2 bases, with 16 bases between. CDR3 length: 16 residues. CDR3 protein: CASSYESGTFPYEQYF. The CDR3 nucleotides read TGTGCCAGCAGTTACGAGTCCGGGACATTCCCCTACGAGCAGTACTTC.

This clone was observed a single time. The CDR3 DNA reads as TGTGCCAGCAGCTTATCTTGGGACAGGACCTACTACGAGCAGTACTTC. Its translation: CASSLSWDRTYYEQYF. The chain combines TRBV11-2 with TRBJ2-7, with 8 bases lining up with TRBD1. Losses at the gene ends were 2 bases for V and 3 bases for J; bases not matched to a gene: 9. Germline V gene data show CDR1 as SGHAT and CDR2 as FQNNGV. This CDR3 contains 16 residues.

J is TRBJ1-6 and V is TRBV7-2, with D possibly matching TRBD1 (5 bases). CDR1 is SGHTA and CDR2 is FQGNSA in the germline V gene. V was clipped by 7 bases and J by 8 bases, with 21 bases between them. This CDR3 has 16 residues. In DNA, the CDR3 is TGTGCCAGCACCCTGGGGAGTGGCAGGGTTGATTCACCCCTCCACTTT. This encodes CASTLGSGRVDSPLHF.

This clone has only a few counts. The chain joins TRBV7-2 to TRBJ1-5; D unresolved. V lost 0 bases and J lost 1, with 4 bases in between. Per the germline V gene, CDR1 is SGHTA and CDR2 is FQGNSA. The CDR3 runs to 14 residues. CDR3 sequence reads: CASSLAWSNQPQHF. The CDR3 nucleotides are TGTGCCAGCAGCTTAGCCTGGAGCAATCAGCCCCAGCATTTT. The full variable domain, its missing parts supplied by reference TRBV7-2 and TRBJ1-5, is GAGVSQSPSNKVTEKGKDVELRCDPISGHTALYWYRQSLGQGLEFLIYFQGNSAPDKSGLPSDRFSAERTGGSVSTLTIQRTQQEDSAVYLCASSLAWSNQPQHFGDGTRLSIL.

This clone was seen only once. The CDR3 DNA sequence: TGTGCCAGCAGCTTGGCCCTTGGCGGGGGCCCCCCAGCCGGGGAGCTGTTTTTT. The encoded protein is CASSLALGGGPPAGELFF. The chain recombines TRBV5-4 with TRBJ2-2, with D possibly matching TRBD2 (7 bases). The CDR3 is 18 amino acids. Germline V CDR1 and CDR2: SGHNT, YYREEE (reference sequence). The V end was cut by 0 bases, the J end by 6 bases, with 21 bases between.

This clone was detected once. V and J are TRBV5-1 and TRBJ1-2; 9 nucleotides agree with TRBD1. This CDR3 has 15 residues. With V trimmed by 3 bases and J by 7 bases, 10 bases remained unmatched. Germline V lookup: CDR1 SGHRS, CDR2 YFSETQ. The CDR3 spells CASSYTPGQGIGYTF. CDR3 in DNA: TGCGCCAGCAGCTACACTCCGGGACAGGGTATTGGCTACACCTTC.

This chain links TRBV12-5 with TRBJ1-6, with D unresolved. CDR1 is LGHNT, CDR2 FRNRAP, per germline. This CDR3 is 14 amino acids long. With 4 bases removed from V and 8 bases from J, the gap between germline ends came to 12 bases. The CDR3 DNA reads as TGTGCTAGTGGTTGGTCGGGTTTGGATTCACCCCTCCACTTT. Protein: CASGWSGLDSPLHF.